This T cell receptor beta chain stems from a study of cytomegalovirus exposure and HLA in healthy donors. Primers for the PCR totalled 60 Vbeta and 13 Jbeta. Sequenced by immunoSEQ multiplex PCR; TCRdb stores in-frame clones only, minus some. Of about 99,000 clones in the sample, around 77% were seen once. A note on this clone: Its antigen is currently unknown.

Germline values: CDR1 MDHEN, CDR2 SYDVKM. The CDR3 spans 12 residues. V lost 10 bases, J lost 2 bases, and 11 bases lay in between. Study conclusions and caveats: Within the data, a cluster of highly shared sequence variants was likely a sequencing artifact. In a later analysis, specific HLA alleles were associated with over 15,000 TCR beta sequences at a 0.05 false discovery rate.

Input material: PBMCs. The chain recombines TRBV28 with TRBJ1-2, with no clear D. The sequence was collected from a man in his forties or fifties in good health and CMV-seronegative. This chain's CDR3 is CATTKPNYGYTF. CDR3 bases: TGTGCCACGACAAAACCCAACTATGGCTACACCTTC.